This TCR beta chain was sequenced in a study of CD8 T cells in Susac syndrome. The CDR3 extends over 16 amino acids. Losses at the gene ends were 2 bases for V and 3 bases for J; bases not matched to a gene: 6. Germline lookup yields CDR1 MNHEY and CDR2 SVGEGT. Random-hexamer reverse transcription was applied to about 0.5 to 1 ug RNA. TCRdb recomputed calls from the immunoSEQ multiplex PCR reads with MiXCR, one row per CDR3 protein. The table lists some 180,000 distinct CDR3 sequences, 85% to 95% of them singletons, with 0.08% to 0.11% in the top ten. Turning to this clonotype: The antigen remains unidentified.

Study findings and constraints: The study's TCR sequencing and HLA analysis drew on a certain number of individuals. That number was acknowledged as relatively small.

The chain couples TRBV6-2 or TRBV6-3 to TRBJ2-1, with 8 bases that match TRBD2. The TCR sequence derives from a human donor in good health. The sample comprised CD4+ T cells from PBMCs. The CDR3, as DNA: TGTGCCAGCAGTTACCCAGCGGGAGTCAGCTACAATGAGCAGTTCTTC. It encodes CASSYPAGVSYNEQFF.